This is a list of T cell receptor beta chains from one sample in a study of blood T cell repertoires in COVID-19. The protocol was immunoSEQ multiplex PCR, while the TCRdb copy is restricted to in-frame clones and leaves out a portion. The sample comprises about 170,000 clones, roughly 86% of which are singletons, and over 2% rests with the top ten. The specimen sequenced was peripheral blood. The receptors shown here come from a woman aged 80 or over with COVID-19, enrolled during active disease. The CDR3 runs from the conserved cysteine through the conserved F or W. Each record gives: clone size, D gene, J gene, CDR3 length, V gene, CDR3 DNA, CDR3 protein. The D gene is left open where the match is weak. Expanded clones are given a class, and other clones once, few, many or no size at all.

-	TRBD1	TRBJ1-6	13	TRBV2	TGTGCCAGCCAGGGACAGGCGGATTCACCCCTCCACTTT	CASQGQADSPLHF
-	TRBD1	TRBJ1-3	17	TRBV7-8	TGTGCCAGCAGCTTAGTAGGGACAGGAACCTCTGGAAACACCATATATTTT	CASSLVGTGTSGNTIYF
few	TRBD1	TRBJ1-2	14	TRBV7-9	TGTGCCAGCAGCCTTACAGGGGTCGTTGGAGGCTACACCTTC	CASSLTGVVGGYTF
-	TRBD2	TRBJ2-1	16	TRBV6-6	TGTGCCAGCAGTTACCCCTTAGCGGGAGGCGACAATGAGCAGTTCTTC	CASSYPLAGGDNEQFF
once	TRBD2	TRBJ2-1	17	TRBV5-4	TGTGCCAGCAGCCAAACTAGCGGGAGCTTCGGAGACAATGAGCAGTTCTTC	CASSQTSGSFGDNEQFF
-	TRBD1	TRBJ1-2	13	TRBV5-4	TGTGCCAGCAGCTTGGAGAACAGGGGAGGCTACACCTTC	CASSLENRGGYTF
-	-	TRBJ2-3	13	TRBV27	TGTGCCAGCAGTTTACTCATTAGTGATACGCAGTATTTT	CASSLLISDTQYF
-	TRBD2	TRBJ2-2	19	TRBV11-3	TGTGCCAGCAGCCCGGGAGGGCTAGCGGGGAATGGGGGGGCCGGGGAGCTGTTTTTT	CASSPGGLAGNGGAGELFF
-	-	TRBJ1-5	13	TRBV2	TGTGCCAGCAAATTGGCCTTCAATCAGCCCCAGCATTTT	CASKLAFNQPQHF
-	-	TRBJ2-7	13	TRBV5-1	TGCGCCAGCAGCTCGGACAACTCCTACGAGCAGTACTTC	CASSSDNSYEQYF
-	-	TRBJ1-2	11	TRBV6-4	TGTGCCAGCAGTGACGGGGGGAGTACCACCTTC	CASSDGGSTTF
-	TRBD1	TRBJ1-2	15	TRBV6-1	TGTGCCAGCAGTGAACGACAGGGGCGCTACTATGGCTACACCTTC	CASSERQGRYYGYTF
-	TRBD2	TRBJ2-1	17	TRBV27	TGTGCCAGCAGCTTCCTAGCGGGAGGGCCGGGTTACAATGAGCAGTTCTTC	CASSFLAGGPGYNEQFF
-	TRBD2	TRBJ2-7	15	TRBV6-5	TGTGCCAGCAGTCCCCTATTAGCGGGAGTTCACGAGCAGTACTTC	CASSPLLAGVHEQYF
-	TRBD2	TRBJ2-1	15	TRBV2	TGTGCCAGCAGGAGGAGGGAGGGAAAGGGCAATGAGCAGTTCTTC	CASRRREGKGNEQFF
-	-	TRBJ1-1	17	TRBV4-3	TGCGCCAGCAGCCCCATCCAGGGTGAGAGAATGAACACTGAAGCTTTCTTT	CASSPIQGERMNTEAFF
-	-	TRBJ1-5	15	TRBV7-9	TGTGCCAGCAGCTTTCAAGGGGTGAGCAATCAGCCCCAGCATTTT	CASSFQGVSNQPQHF
-	-	TRBJ1-5	15	TRBV6-5	TGTGCCAGCAGTAACCCGGGCAGGGTCGATCAGCCCCAGCATTTT	CASSNPGRVDQPQHF
few	-	TRBJ1-1	12	TRBV6-5	TGTGCCAGCAGTCCTCCTGAGGGTATAGCTTTCTTT	CASSPPEGIAFF
-	-	TRBJ1-5	16	TRBV21-1	TGTGCCAGCAGCCTGAGGGGAGGGGAGGGAGATCAGCCCCAGCATTTT	CASSLRGGEGDQPQHF
-	-	TRBJ1-1	15	TRBV5-1	TGCGCCAGCAGCTTGGATGACAGCCTGAACACTGAAGCTTTCTTT	CASSLDDSLNTEAFF
-	-	TRBJ1-5	17	TRBV28	TGTGCCAGCAGTTTAGGACCAGGGGTTAGATCCAATCAGCCCCAGCATTTT	CASSLGPGVRSNQPQHF
-	-	TRBJ1-1	14	TRBV5-1	TGCGCCAGCAGCTTGGGGGTCGGGTTAAATCGAGCTTTCTTT	CASSLGVGLNRAFF
once	TRBD1	TRBJ2-1	15	TRBV4-3	TGCGCCAGCAGCCAATCCGGGACAGGGCCCCATGAGCAGTTCTTC	CASSQSGTGPHEQFF
-	TRBD2	TRBJ2-3	14	TRBV27	TGTGCCAGCAGTTTGCGGGAGCCCACAGATACGCAGTATTTT	CASSLREPTDTQYF
-	-	TRBJ1-6	15	TRBV5-1	TGCGCCAGCAGCTTGGATAGCAGGGGTAATTCACCCCTCCACTTT	CASSLDSRGNSPLHF
few	-	TRBJ2-2	14	TRBV9	TGTGCCAGCAGCCTAAAGGGGGATTCCGGGGAGCTGTTTTTT	CASSLKGDSGELFF
few	TRBD2	TRBJ2-6	15	TRBV15	TGTGCCACCAGCTCGGGGGGATCTGGGGCCAACGTCCTGACTTTC	CATSSGGSGANVLTF
-	-	TRBJ2-3	16	TRBV7-9	TGTGCCAGCAGCCGGGACTCCCCTATCTCCGCAGATACGCAGTATTTT	CASSRDSPISADTQYF
-	-	TRBJ2-5	13	TRBV28	TGTGCCAGCAGTTTATCAGGGGGGGAGACCCAGTACTTC	CASSLSGGETQYF
-	TRBD1	TRBJ1-2	15	TRBV27	TGTGCCAGCAGCCCACGACAGGGAGAAGTCTATGGCTACACCTTC	CASSPRQGEVYGYTF
-	-	TRBJ1-1	13	TRBV12-3/TRBV12-4	TGTGCCAGCAGTTTAATAGGGGGCACTGAAGCTTTCTTT	CASSLIGGTEAFF
-	TRBD1	TRBJ1-2	13	TRBV6-5	TGTGCCAGCAGTCCCGACAGGGCCTATGGCTACACCTTC	CASSPDRAYGYTF
-	-	TRBJ2-2	13	TRBV7-2	TGTGCCACCGAGGGTCGATTAGCGGGGGAGCTGTTTTTT	CATEGRLAGELFF
-	-	TRBJ1-2	15	TRBV4-3	TGCGCCAGCAGCCACACAGGGTTTATAGAGGATGGCTACACCTTC	CASSHTGFIEDGYTF
-	-	TRBJ1-5	13	TRBV19	TGTGCCAGTAGTATTGAGAGCAATCAGCCCCAGCATTTT	CASSIESNQPQHF
once	-	TRBJ1-1	13	TRBV10-3	TGTGCCATCAGTGAGTTTGGACTGACTGAAGCTTTCTTT	CAISEFGLTEAFF
few	-	TRBJ1-6	13	TRBV25-1	TGTGCCAGCAGGGACATAGCCAATTCACCCCTCCACTTT	CASRDIANSPLHF
few	-	TRBJ2-7	17	TRBV5-1	TGCGCCAGCAGCTTGATGCCAGGGGCCCCCCCGCCCTACGAGCAGTACTTC	CASSLMPGAPPPYEQYF
-	-	TRBJ1-1	14	TRBV28	TGTGCCAGCAGTAGAACCGCAGCGGCCACTGAAGCTTTCTTT	CASSRTAAATEAFF
-	TRBD2	TRBJ2-2	17	TRBV7-2	TGTGCCAGCAGCTTAGTGAAGGTGCGGGAGGGCTCCGGGGAGCTGTTTTTT	CASSLVKVREGSGELFF
-	-	TRBJ1-4	11	TRBV29-1	TGCAGCGCAGGGGCAAATGAAAAACTGTTTTTT	CSAGANEKLFF
-	TRBD1	TRBJ1-1	16	TRBV28	TGTGCCAGCAGCCTTAGGGGGGCAGGGGGGAACACTGAAGCTTTCTTT	CASSLRGAGGNTEAFF
-	-	TRBJ1-3	14	TRBV5-6	TGTGCCAGCAGCACGACAGCCTCTGGAAACACCATATATTTT	CASSTTASGNTIYF
-	TRBD2	TRBJ2-2	16	TRBV25-1	TGTGCCAGCCCCGACCCTGGGACTAGCGACACCGGGGAGCTGTTTTTT	CASPDPGTSDTGELFF
-	-	TRBJ2-7	15	TRBV28	TGTGCCAGCAGTTTAGTGGGAGATAGCTCCTACGAGCAGTACTTC	CASSLVGDSSYEQYF
-	-	TRBJ2-5	13	TRBV28	TGTGCCAGCAGTTTAGGGGCTCTAGAGACCCAGTACTTC	CASSLGALETQYF
-	TRBD1	TRBJ2-1	13	TRBV7-3	TGTGCCAGCAGCTCGGACAGGGGCAATGAGCAGTTCTTC	CASSSDRGNEQFF
-	-	TRBJ2-5	15	TRBV28	TGTGCCAGCAGTTCCCCCTCGGGAGCTAAGAAGACCCAGTACTTC	CASSSPSGAKKTQYF
few	TRBD1	TRBJ1-6	16	TRBV5-1	TGCGCCAGCACTCAAACTCCGGGACAGGGGACTTCACCCCTCCACTTT	CASTQTPGQGTSPLHF
-	-	TRBJ1-5	14	TRBV19	TGTGCCAGTAGCGCGGGGAATAGCAATCAGCCCCAGCATTTT	CASSAGNSNQPQHF
-	-	TRBJ2-7	12	TRBV18	TGTGCCAGCTCACCACGAGGCGACGAGCAGTACTTC	CASSPRGDEQYF
-	-	TRBJ2-7	13	TRBV2	TGTGCCAGCACGCAACGACAGGCCTACGAGCAGTACTTC	CASTQRQAYEQYF
once	-	TRBJ1-2	14	TRBV3-1/TRBV3-2	TGTGCCAGCAGATCTGGGGCCTGGACCTATGGCTACACCTTC	CASRSGAWTYGYTF
-	-	TRBJ2-7	14	TRBV6-5	TGTGCCAGCAGTTACTGGGGGGAAAGTGAGGAGCAGTACTTC	CASSYWGESEEQYF